This is a list of T cell receptor beta chains from one sample in a study of blood T cell repertoires in COVID-19. Sequencing used immunoSEQ multiplex PCR; TCRdb keeps in-frame clones, though not all of them. The table has about 110,000 clones, 55% to 75% seen once. Input material: peripheral blood. These receptors all come from a woman between 35 and 50 years old with acute or convalescent COVID-19. The CDR3 runs from the conserved cysteine through the conserved F or W. D genes are given only for firm matches. Rows give clone size only sometimes, using once, few, many, or a class for an expanded clone.

DNA	CDR3	D	V	J	size	length
TGTGCCAGCAGCGATGGGGGGTTGTTCAGAAGCACTGAAGCTTTCTTT	CASSDGGLFRSTEAFF	NA	TRBV3-1/TRBV3-2	TRBJ1-1	NA	16
TGTGCCAGCAGCGTCGGACTAGCGGGGGAGGAATATTACGAGCAGTACTTC	CASSVGLAGEEYYEQYF	TRBD2	TRBV7-9	TRBJ2-7	NA	17
TGTGCCAGCAGAGCACCGGGACAGGGAGGTACCGGGGAGCTGTTTTTT	CASRAPGQGGTGELFF	TRBD1	TRBV28	TRBJ2-2	NA	16
TGTGCCAGCAGCTTAGTAGCGGGGGGTCCAGGGACCTACAATGAGCAGTTCTTC	CASSLVAGGPGTYNEQFF	TRBD2	TRBV7-2	TRBJ2-1	NA	18
TGCGCCAGCAGCTTGGATCCGGGACTAGCGGGGGTCTTATCGAGCTCCTACAATGAGCAGTTCTTC	CASSLDPGLAGVLSSSYNEQFF	TRBD2	TRBV5-1	TRBJ2-1	NA	22
TGTGCCAGCAGCTTAGGGGACAGGAGCTCCTACGAGCAGTACTTC	CASSLGDRSSYEQYF	TRBD1	TRBV7-6	TRBJ2-7	NA	15
TGTGCCAGCAGCTTTGACAGGGATGGCTACACCTTC	CASSFDRDGYTF	TRBD1	TRBV12-3/TRBV12-4	TRBJ1-2	few	12
TGTGCCAGCAGCACACCCGGGACTAGCGGGCTTTATCAGACCCAGTACTTC	CASSTPGTSGLYQTQYF	TRBD2	TRBV7-9	TRBJ2-5	NA	17
TGTGCCAGTAGTACCGCCTCCTCTCTCGGCGGGGCCACCTACGAGCAGTACTTC	CASSTASSLGGATYEQYF	NA	TRBV19	TRBJ2-7	NA	18
TGCGCCAGCAGCGCAACCCTAGGGGGTGCCTACGAGCAGTACTTC	CASSATLGGAYEQYF	NA	TRBV5-1	TRBJ2-7	NA	15
TGTGCCAGCAGCTTGAGGGGCAGCACTGAAGCTTTCTTT	CASSLRGSTEAFF	NA	TRBV5-6	TRBJ1-1	NA	13
TGTGCCAGTAGTACCATGGGGGCTAGGGTCAACAATGAGCAGTTCTTC	CASSTMGARVNNEQFF	NA	TRBV19	TRBJ2-1	NA	16
TGTGCCAGCTCACCACGACGGACTAGCGGGGGGCCCGGGAATGAGCAGTTCTTC	CASSPRRTSGGPGNEQFF	TRBD2	TRBV18	TRBJ2-1	NA	18
TGTGCCAGCAGCCCACGATCGACAGGGCAAACCTATGGCTACACCTTC	CASSPRSTGQTYGYTF	TRBD1	TRBV7-9	TRBJ1-2	NA	16
TGTGCCAGCCGAGAGACTAGCGGGGGGGCTCGAGAGACCCAGTACTTC	CASRETSGGARETQYF	TRBD2	TRBV27	TRBJ2-5	NA	16
TGTGCCACCAGCAGAGGTTCAATAGATGGCTACACCTTC	CATSRGSIDGYTF	NA	TRBV15	TRBJ1-2	NA	13
TGCGCCAGCAGCATACAGGGACCGTCGAAGAAAGAGACCCAGTACTTC	CASSIQGPSKKETQYF	NA	TRBV5-1	TRBJ2-5	NA	16
TGCAGCGTTGAGCAGACTAGACAAGGTGGCGAGCAGTACTTC	CSVEQTRQGGEQYF	NA	TRBV29-1	TRBJ2-7	NA	14
TGTGCCAGCAGCTCAGGGGTGCAGACCCAGTACTTC	CASSSGVQTQYF	NA	TRBV11-2	TRBJ2-5	once	12
TGTGCCAGCAGTTTTAGTAACACCGGGGAGCTGTTTTTT	CASSFSNTGELFF	NA	TRBV28	TRBJ2-2	NA	13
TGTGCCAGCAGCCCCTCCGGCGGGGATAATTCACCCCTCCACTTT	CASSPSGGDNSPLHF	NA	TRBV7-9	TRBJ1-6	NA	15
TGTGCCAGCAGCCAAAGAGATCTGAACACTGAAGCTTTCTTT	CASSQRDLNTEAFF	NA	TRBV3-1/TRBV3-2	TRBJ1-1	NA	14
TGTGCCAGCAGCCAGGGACTAGCGTACGAGCAGTACTTC	CASSQGLAYEQYF	TRBD2	TRBV4-2	TRBJ2-7	NA	13
TGTGCCAGCATCACAACGAGACAGGGAAGCTACGAGCAGTACTTC	CASITTRQGSYEQYF	TRBD1	TRBV7-3	TRBJ2-7	few	15
TGTGCCAGCAGCTTAGGGCCAGGAATCTACGAGCAGTACTTC	CASSLGPGIYEQYF	NA	TRBV11-2	TRBJ2-7	many	14
TGTGCCAGCACCCCGGGACAGGGGTATGAAAAACTGTTTTTT	CASTPGQGYEKLFF	TRBD1	TRBV5-5	TRBJ1-4	NA	14
TGTGCCACCAGCGGGACAGGTAACACCGGGGAGCTGTTTTTT	CATSGTGNTGELFF	NA	TRBV10-3	TRBJ2-2	once	14
TGTGCCAGCAGCTGGCCGGGGGGCGATACGCAGTATTTT	CASSWPGGDTQYF	NA	TRBV7-2	TRBJ2-3	once	13
TGCGCCAGCAGCCAAGGTGTCGTGGGACAGGGAGAAAAACTGTTTTTT	CASSQGVVGQGEKLFF	TRBD1	TRBV4-3	TRBJ1-4	few	16
TGTGCCAGTAGTATTCAGGGGGCGCGGTACAATGAGCAGTTCTTC	CASSIQGARYNEQFF	TRBD1	TRBV19	TRBJ2-1	NA	15
TGCGCCAGCAGCCAAGCCGGGACAGGGTACGGAAACACCATATATTTT	CASSQAGTGYGNTIYF	TRBD1	TRBV4-1	TRBJ1-3	NA	16
TGTGCCTGGTCTCTTCAGGGGGCATATTTACCCCTCCACTTT	CAWSLQGAYLPLHF	TRBD1	TRBV30	TRBJ1-6	NA	14
TGTGCCAGCAGTTTTGGGCTCTCTAAAGCTTTCTTT	CASSFGLSKAFF	NA	TRBV12-3/TRBV12-4	TRBJ1-1	NA	12
TGTGCCAGCAGCCAACTTTCCGACAGGGAGGATACGCAGTATTTT	CASSQLSDREDTQYF	TRBD1	TRBV3-1/TRBV3-2	TRBJ2-3	NA	15
TGTGCCAGCAGCCGCTACCCGGGACAGCGTCCGAACACCGGGGAGCTGTTTTTT	CASSRYPGQRPNTGELFF	TRBD1	TRBV3-1/TRBV3-2	TRBJ2-2	few	18
TGTGCCAGTAAAGGGGGAATAAACACCGGGGAGCTGTTTTTT	CASKGGINTGELFF	NA	TRBV19	TRBJ2-2	NA	14
TGTGCCAGCAACCCTAGCGGGGGGAAAACCCAGTACTTC	CASNPSGGKTQYF	TRBD2	TRBV2	TRBJ2-5	once	13
TGCGCCAGCAGCCAAGATAGCAGGGGCAAGTACTTC	CASSQDSRGKYF	NA	TRBV4-1	TRBJ2-7	NA	12
TGTGCCAGCGAGAACAACAGGGGGCGGGCTGGAAACACCATATATTTT	CASENNRGRAGNTIYF	TRBD1	TRBV3-1/TRBV3-2	TRBJ1-3	NA	16
TGTGCCAGCAGCCCGGTCTCCTACAATGAGCAGTTCTTC	CASSPVSYNEQFF	NA	TRBV3-1/TRBV3-2	TRBJ2-1	NA	13
TGTGCCAGCAGCTTGACAGGGGGCGAGGTCGGGGAGCTGTTTTTT	CASSLTGGEVGELFF	TRBD1	TRBV7-2	TRBJ2-2	NA	15
TGTGCCAGCTCCCTGGGACAGGGGGTCGGGGAGCTGTTTTTT	CASSLGQGVGELFF	TRBD1	TRBV9	TRBJ2-2	NA	14
TGTGCCACCAGTGACCCGGGACTAGCGAATGAGCAGTTCTTC	CATSDPGLANEQFF	TRBD2	TRBV24-1	TRBJ2-1	NA	14
TGTGCCAGCAGGTCCTACAGGGGCACCGGGGAGCTGTTTTTT	CASRSYRGTGELFF	TRBD1	TRBV28	TRBJ2-2	NA	14
TGTGCCAGCAGTCCTGGGACTAGCGGGGGCCAAGAGACCCAGTACTTC	CASSPGTSGGQETQYF	TRBD2	TRBV2	TRBJ2-5	NA	16
TGTGCCAGCACTCTAAACACTGAAGCTTTCTTT	CASTLNTEAFF	NA	TRBV28	TRBJ1-1	NA	11
TGTGCCAGCTCACCACTCGGAACAGTCTCTGGAAACACCATATATTTT	CASSPLGTVSGNTIYF	NA	TRBV18	TRBJ1-3	NA	16
TGTGCCATCAGCAGCACAGGGGGCGGGGAGCAGTACTTC	CAISSTGGGEQYF	TRBD1	TRBV10-3	TRBJ2-7	NA	13
TGTGCCAGCAGCGGAGGGACAGGGGGGAGTTCACCCCTCCACTTT	CASSGGTGGSSPLHF	TRBD1	TRBV9	TRBJ1-6	NA	15
TGTGCCAGCAGCCAAGGGCAAAACTATGGCTACACCTTC	CASSQGQNYGYTF	NA	TRBV14	TRBJ1-2	NA	13